The clone carrying this TCR beta chain was counted at least ten times. Its antigen remains unidentified. The V gene lost 6 bases and the J gene lost 3 bases, with 26 bases spanning the gap. The CDR3 has 18 residues. CDR1 is SGHAT, CDR2 FQDESV, per germline (reference sequence). This record belongs to a study of T cells in Graves' hyperthyroidism and ophthalmopathy. Using RNA transcripts as the source, TCR beta CDR3 regions were amplified. The HTBI primer set drove a first-round RT-PCR of the TCR CDR3. TCRdb redid the calling of the multiplex PCR reads with MiXCR, one entry per CDR3 protein. The sample contains some 720,000 distinct CDR3 sequences, roughly 15% of which appear only once. Study-wide results and caveats: Most clonotypes that expanded in the thyroid above 0.001 also showed up in blood.

Graves' hyperthyroidism without ophthalmopathy progression within 18 months was termed stable. Fresh peripheral blood, under 13 ml, yielded the PBMCs. The sequencing input was blood. This TCR derives from a man younger than 30 with Graves' hyperthyroidism. The chain has TRBV11-1 and TRBJ1-1, with D hard to call. The CDR3 nucleotides read TGTGCCAGCAGGCCGCGCGGGCGCACTCAGACGTTTGACACTGAAGCTTTCTTT. It encodes CASRPRGRTQTFDTEAFF.